The entry that follows covers one TCR beta chain sequence. Its antigen is currently unknown. Being one base from a much bigger clone, this may be a read error. Using its own MiXCR run on the RT-PCR reads, TCRdb lists one record per CDR3 protein. The sample carries approximately 730,000 distinct CDR3 sequences, roughly 14% recorded once. These data originate in a study of response to subunit inactivated influenza vaccine. Study results and limitations: Each seasonal influenza vaccination recruits few new T cells, the authors suggested.

The CDR3 length is 13 residues. This TCR derives from a man between 45 and 60 years old who received an inactivated influenza vaccine. The V call is TRBV12-3 or TRBV12-4, the J call TRBJ2-1; TRBD1 might be the D (6 bases). Sequencing was performed on PBMCs from blood, taken around 14 days before vaccination. The CDR3 region has the DNA TGTGCCAGCAGTTTTGGGGGCTCCAATAAGCAGTTCTTC. Its translation: CASSFGGSNKQFF.